This passage covers 28 T cell receptor beta chains from one sample sequenced in a study of naive and memory T cell subsets. The study's findings and limits: Possibly reflecting memory cells re-expressing CD45RA, a few larger clonotypes occurred in naive repertoires, especially CD8.

These TCRs are of unknown antigen specificity. The beta constant-region primer was an equimolar mix of two oligonucleotides covering TRBC1 and TRBC2. Four rounds of PCR amplified the ligated cDNA using nested alpha and beta constant-region primers plus SP2. TCRdb re-derived calls from the UMI-ligation and nested PCR reads in MiXCR, one entry per CDR3 protein. The sample lists roughly 100,000 distinct CDR3 sequences, approximately 10% occurring once. Input material: naive CD4+ T cells from blood. All receptors come from a human donor in good health.

The table lists this clonotype with many counts. The V gene is TRBV18, the J gene TRBJ2-7, with TRBD1 as a possible D gene (5 bases). This CDR3 has 15 amino acids. CDR1 is KGHSH and CDR2 is LQKENI in the germline V gene. Trimming shortened V by 0 bases and J by 7 bases, and 16 bases separated the two germline ends. CDR3 sequence reads: CASSPPGQGRREQYF. CDR3 DNA: TGTGCCAGCTCACCACCGGGGCAGGGTCGAAGGGAGCAGTACTTC.

Points on this clonotype: The junction departs from the called germline gene at one end, perhaps through a read error. The chain joins TRBV12-3 or TRBV12-4 to TRBJ2-7; maybe TRBD2 (7 bases). The CDR3 consists of 15 residues. This CDR3 is CASSPEGGGSNEQYF. CDR3 bases: TGTGCCAGCAGCCCTGAGGGCGGGGGCTCCAACGAGCAGTACTTC.

The chain combines TRBV3-1 with TRBJ1-5; D is ambiguous. Trimming cost V 0 bases and J 3 bases, with 6 bases left between them. Germline CDR1 reads LGHDT; CDR2 reads YNNKEL (reference sequence). The CDR3 is 14 residues long. In nucleotides, the CDR3 is TGTGCCAGCAGCCAAGATCTGAACAATCAGCCCCAGCATTTT. This codes for CASSQDLNNQPQHF.

The chain combines TRBV13 with TRBJ1-2, with D tentatively TRBD1 (5 bases). The V end lost 5 bases, the J end lost 7 bases, and 17 bases lay between the germline ends. This CDR3 is built from 14 residues. The germline gives CDR1 PRHDT, CDR2 FYEKMQ (reference sequence). Here the CDR3 reads CASSPGTEAGGYTF. CDR3 bases: TGTGCCAGCAGCCCCGGGACCGAGGCGGGTGGCTACACCTTC.

In its sample, this clonotype was seen a few times. The V gene is TRBV5-5, the J gene TRBJ1-5; D is undetermined. Trimming shortened V by 2 bases and J by 4 bases, and 10 bases separated the two germline ends. The length of the CDR3 is 14 residues. Germline V gene lookup returns CDR1 SGHKS and CDR2 YYEKEE (reference sequence). Here the CDR3 DNA reads TGTGCCAGCAGCTTAGGGTTGTCAAATCAGCCCCAGCATTTT. Translated: CASSLGLSNQPQHF.

The table lists this clonotype with a few counts. The rearrangement links TRBV20-1 to TRBJ1-2; possible D gene TRBD1, 5 bases. The V gene lost 3 bases and the J gene lost 5 bases, with 13 bases spanning the gap. CDR1 and CDR2 (germline): DFQATT, SNEGSKA (reference sequence). The CDR3 has 13 residues. The CDR3 region is CSARSGSGYGYTF. The CDR3 region has the DNA TGCAGTGCTAGGTCAGGGAGTGGTTATGGCTACACCTTC.

This CDR3 reads CASSFRSTGNYEQYF. The CDR3 DNA is TGTGCCAGCAGCTTCCGCTCGACAGGAAACTACGAGCAGTACTTC. The chain has TRBV7-9 and TRBJ2-7; maybe TRBD1 (6 bases). V lost 3 bases and J lost 3, with 15 bases in between. Germline V gene data show CDR1 as SEHNR and CDR2 as FQNEAQ (reference sequence). The CDR3 is made up of 15 amino acids.

This chain uses TRBV30 with TRBJ1-3; D possibly corresponds to TRBD1 (5 bases). This CDR3 has 15 residues. Trimming shortened V by 1 base and J by 2 bases, and 12 bases separated the two germline ends. Germline CDR1 and CDR2: GTSNPN and SVGIG (reference sequence). Here the CDR3 DNA reads TGTGCCTGGAGTGACCAGGGATATGCTGGAAACACCATATATTTT. Its translation: CAWSDQGYAGNTIYF.

Many counts were recorded for this clonotype. The chain is built from TRBV11-1 and TRBJ2-7, with D maybe TRBD1 (6 bases). V shed 3 bases and J shed 9 bases, with 21 bases lying between them. The germline V gene encodes CDR1 SGHAT and CDR2 FQDESV (reference sequence). This CDR3 is 15 amino acids long. As DNA, the CDR3 is TGTGCCAGCAGCTTCAGTTCAGGACAGTTACGAGGGCAGTACTTC. Protein: CASSFSSGQLRGQYF.

This clonotype was seen ten or more times. The V and J genes are TRBV18 and TRBJ2-7; TRBD2 matches at 11 bases. The length of the CDR3 is 15 residues. The trim removed 2 bases at V and 4 bases at J, leaving 4 bases unmatched. The V gene's germline CDR1 is KGHSH and CDR2 LQKENI. The CDR3 DNA reads TGTGCCAGCTCACCAGTACTAGCGGGAGCATACGAGCAGTACTTC. It yields the protein CASSPVLAGAYEQYF.

This clonotype occurred many times. This chain connects TRBV12-3 or TRBV12-4 to TRBJ2-7; D perhaps matches TRBD1 (5 bases). V was clipped by 6 bases and J by 1 base, with 10 bases between them. The CDR3 is 13 residues long. DNA for the CDR3: TGTGCCAGCAGAAAGGGGATGTCCTACGAGCAGTACTTC. It specifies CASRKGMSYEQYF.

This clonotype occurred many times. CDR3 sequence (DNA): TGCAGTGCTAGCATTGGGGCCAATGAGCAGTTCTTC. It specifies CSASIGANEQFF. This chain joins TRBV20-1 and TRBJ2-1, with D possibly matching TRBD1 (5 bases). This CDR3 is 12 amino acids long. Germline V CDR1 and CDR2: DFQATT, SNEGSKA (reference sequence). The V gene lost 3 bases and the J gene lost 6 bases, with 9 bases spanning the gap.

This clonotype was detected only a few times. The chain links TRBV7-9 to TRBJ2-3; 15 positions match TRBD2. Germline-derived CDR1 and CDR2 are SEHNR and FQNEAQ (reference sequence). The CDR3 has 18 amino acids. V was clipped by 4 bases and J by 5 bases; unmatched bases: 10. CDR3 amino acids: CASSSGTSGRSYGDTQYF. The DNA of the CDR3 is TGTGCCAGCAGCTCCGGGACTAGCGGGAGGTCTTATGGAGATACGCAGTATTTT.

This chain uses TRBV29-1 with TRBJ1-1; 9 nucleotides line up with TRBD1. The CDR3 sequence is 12 residues long. Unmatched junction bases numbered 7, after V lost 4 bases and J lost 10 bases. Germline assignment: CDR1 SQVTM and CDR2 ANQGSEA. The CDR3 nucleotides read TGCAGCGTTGTCCCGGGACAGGGACGAGCTTTCTTT. The encoded protein is CSVVPGQGRAFF.

This clonotype was picked up a small number of times. V and J are TRBV6-2 or TRBV6-3 and TRBJ2-3; 8 nucleotides line up with TRBD2. The V gene's germline CDR1 is MNHEY and CDR2 SVGEGT. V gave up 6 bases and J gave up 3 bases; unmatched junction bases: 8. The CDR3 consists of 15 residues. In DNA form, the CDR3 reads TGTGCCAGCAGGACCGGGACTAGGGGTACAGATACGCAGTATTTT. Translation: CASRTGTRGTDTQYF.

The V gene is TRBV7-2, the J gene TRBJ2-7; tentatively, D is TRBD2 (5 bases). Trimming removed 5 bases from V and 0 bases from J, with 14 bases in between. The CDR3 is made up of 15 amino acids. Per the germline V gene, CDR1 is SGHTA and CDR2 is FQGNSA. The CDR3 DNA sequence: TGTGCCAGCAGCCCTTTACGGGGTATCTCCTACGAGCAGTACTTC. Residues: CASSPLRGISYEQYF.

This clonotype was observed at least ten times. The genes are TRBV7-2 and TRBJ2-3, with 7 bases aligning to TRBD1. Looked up from germline, CDR1 is SGHTA and CDR2 is FQGNSA. CDR3 length: 16 residues. Germline trimming cut 5 bases from V and 5 bases from J; bases unmatched to any gene: 13. CDR3 loop: CASSPHVRGLGDTQYF. DNA of the CDR3: TGTGCCAGCAGCCCACACGTCAGGGGGTTGGGAGATACGCAGTATTTT.

This rearrangement joins TRBV9 to TRBJ2-1; D unclear. Germline CDR1 is SGDLS and CDR2 is YYNGEE. The V gene lost 1 base and the J gene lost 4 bases, with 15 bases spanning the gap. The CDR3 spans 16 residues. CDR3 protein: CASSVRDSSLYNEQFF. As DNA, the CDR3 is TGTGCCAGCAGCGTAAGGGATAGCAGCCTGTACAATGAGCAGTTCTTC.

This clonotype was detected ten times or more. The rearrangement links TRBV13 to TRBJ2-7, with 7 bases lining up with TRBD1. The V gene end was trimmed by 0 bases and the J gene end by 4 bases; junction bases not matched to a gene: 6. CDR1 PRHDT and CDR2 FYEKMQ come from the germline V gene (reference sequence). The CDR3 is 15 residues long. The CDR3 region is CASSLGSRGNYEQYF. The CDR3 nucleotides read TGTGCCAGCAGCTTAGGATCCAGGGGGAATTACGAGCAGTACTTC.

The chain links TRBV3-1 to TRBJ2-5, with 8 bases that match TRBD2. Germline V gene lookup returns CDR1 LGHDT and CDR2 YNNKEL (reference sequence). J gave up 4 bases and V 4 bases, and 5 bases lay outside the gene matches. CDR3 length: 14 amino acids. DNA for the CDR3: TGTGCCAGCAGCCGGCGGACTAGCCGAGAGACCCAGTACTTC. Protein product: CASSRRTSRETQYF.

This chain uses TRBV7-9 with TRBJ2-3; 12 bases are shared with TRBD1. With V trimmed by 5 bases and J by 3 bases, 9 bases remained unmatched. The CDR3 sequence is 17 residues long. Per the germline V gene, CDR1 is SEHNR and CDR2 is FQNEAQ (reference sequence). CDR3 in amino acids: CASSPGGGQGATDTQYF. The CDR3 DNA reads as TGTGCCAGCAGCCCGGGCGGGGGACAGGGGGCAACAGATACGCAGTATTTT.

This clonotype was observed at least ten times. The rearrangement links TRBV12-3 or TRBV12-4 to TRBJ2-5; D is unresolved. V gave up 5 bases and J gave up 9 bases, with 16 bases separating them. The CDR3 is 13 amino acids. CDR3 in amino acids: CASSQTPAGAQYF. The CDR3 bases are TGTGCCAGCAGTCAGACGCCAGCCGGTGCCCAGTACTTC.

This clonotype came up a few times. This chain joins TRBV7-2 and TRBJ1-5; D is unclear. Germline CDR1 is SGHTA and CDR2 is FQGNSA. The length of the CDR3 is 12 residues. The V and J ends lost 1 base and 6 bases respectively, with 4 bases between them. The CDR3 bases are TGTGCCAGCAGCTTAGAGCGTCAGCCCCAGCATTTT. It translates to CASSLERQPQHF.

This clonotype was seen more than once but under ten times. The genes are TRBV5-1 and TRBJ2-1; no definite D call. The CDR3 is 17 residues long. Germline CDR1 reads SGHRS; CDR2 reads YFSETQ. V was clipped by 2 bases and J by 0 bases, with 15 bases between them. Here the CDR3 reads CASSFRVRGYSYNEQFF. The CDR3 DNA is TGCGCCAGCAGCTTTAGGGTGAGAGGCTACTCCTACAATGAGCAGTTCTTC.

This clonotype has at least ten counts. V usage is TRBV20-1 and J usage is TRBJ1-6; D unclear. This CDR3 spans 17 amino acids. The ends were cut back, 6 bases at V and 0 bases at J, with 18 bases in the middle. The V gene's germline CDR1 is DFQATT and CDR2 SNEGSKA (reference sequence). CDR3 loop: CSAARVRSSSYNSPLHF. The CDR3 DNA sequence: TGCAGTGCAGCGCGGGTTCGCTCGAGCTCCTATAATTCACCCCTCCACTTT.

This clonotype occurred a few times. This chain uses TRBV2 with TRBJ2-3; the match to TRBD1 covers 7 bases. Losses at the gene ends were 6 bases for V and 0 bases for J; bases not matched to a gene: 3. Germline CDR1 is SNHLY and CDR2 is FYNNEI. This CDR3 contains 14 residues. CDR3 loop: CASRGTVSTDTQYF. The CDR3 DNA reads as TGTGCCAGCAGGGGGACAGTAAGCACAGATACGCAGTATTTT.

The sample holds many counts of this clonotype. The chain recombines TRBV3-1 with TRBJ2-7; a possible D gene is TRBD2 (5 bases). Looked up from germline, CDR1 is LGHDT and CDR2 is YNNKEL (reference sequence). The CDR3 consists of 14 residues. V lost 4 bases and J lost 3, with 13 bases in between. The CDR3 sequence is CASSLLGSGYEQYF. In nucleotides, the CDR3 is TGTGCCAGCAGCCTCCTGGGCAGCGGCTACGAGCAGTACTTC.

Many counts were recorded for this clonotype. The gene calls are TRBV7-2 and TRBJ2-7; tentatively, D is TRBD1 or TRBD2 (7 bases each). Trimming removed 1 base from V and 0 bases from J, with 19 bases in between. The CDR3 runs 18 residues. Germline V gives CDR1 SGHTA, CDR2 FQGNSA. As DNA, the CDR3 is TGTGCCAGCAGCTTAGTTGCAGGGGGAGGGTCAAGCTCCTACGAGCAGTACTTC. This gives the protein CASSLVAGGGSSSYEQYF.